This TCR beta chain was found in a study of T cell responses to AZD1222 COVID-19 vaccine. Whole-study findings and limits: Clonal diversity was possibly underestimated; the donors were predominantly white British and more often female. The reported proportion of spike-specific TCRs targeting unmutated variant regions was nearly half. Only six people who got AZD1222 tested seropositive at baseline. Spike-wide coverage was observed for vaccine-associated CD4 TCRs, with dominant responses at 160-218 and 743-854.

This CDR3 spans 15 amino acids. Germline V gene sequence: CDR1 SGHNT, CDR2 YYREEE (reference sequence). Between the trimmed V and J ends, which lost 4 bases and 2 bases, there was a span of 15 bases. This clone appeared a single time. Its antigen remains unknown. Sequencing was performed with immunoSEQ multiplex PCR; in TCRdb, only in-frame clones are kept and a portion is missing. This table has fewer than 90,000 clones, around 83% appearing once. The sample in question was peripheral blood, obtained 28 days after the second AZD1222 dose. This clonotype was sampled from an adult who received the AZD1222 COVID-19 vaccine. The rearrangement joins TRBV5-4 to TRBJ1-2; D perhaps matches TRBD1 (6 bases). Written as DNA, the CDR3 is TGTGCCAGCAGCCCGCGGGAGGGGGTAAACTATGGCTACACCTTC. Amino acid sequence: CASSPREGVNYGYTF.